Below are 26 T cell receptor beta chains sequenced from a single sample in a study of T-cell memory formation after mild COVID-19 (dated by TCRdb to about 2021). Library method: 5' RACE. For sequencing, an Illumina NovaSeq 6000 was employed. TCRdb reprocessing: public reads trimmed at Q25 with fastp, clones called with MiXCR, in-frame beta chains kept. Entries are consolidated by CDR3 protein sequence, retaining the most common genes and DNA. This sample lists some 320,000 distinct CDR3 sequences; around 15% were detected once. The ten largest clones capture 20% to 25% of the sample. Input material: PBMCs or a T cell subset sorted from them (not recorded which). These receptors were collected from a young man who had mild COVID-19 (a few samples of this study predate the infection). The sample titles of this study are shuffled in the database, so cell type and time point are left out; the donor was told from shared clones.

This clonotype was seen a few times. This chain uses TRBV3-1 with TRBJ1-3; D remains unclear. V was cut by 8 bases and J by 0 bases, with 11 bases left in between. The CDR3 is 14 amino acids. Germline V gene sequence: CDR1 LGHDT, CDR2 YNNKEL (reference sequence). The CDR3 region has the DNA TGTGCCAGCGGCGGGCGGTCCTCTGGAAACACCATATATTTT. It specifies CASGGRSSGNTIYF. The whole variable domain, filled in from reference TRBV3-1 and TRBJ1-3, reads DTAVSQTPKYLVTQMGNDKSIKCEQNLGHDTMYWYKQDSKKFLKIMFSYNNKELIINETVPNRFSPKSPDKAHLNLHINSLELGDSAVYFCASGGRSSGNTIYFGEGSWLTVV.

J is TRBJ2-7 and V is TRBV5-1; D could derive from TRBD1 or TRBD2 (6 bases each). The CDR3 covers 14 residues. V was cut by 5 bases and J by 3 bases, with 15 bases left in between. Germline V gives CDR1 SGHRS, CDR2 YFSETQ. CDR3 region: CASSRDSGDYEQYF. The CDR3 DNA reads as TGCGCCAGCAGTCGGGACTCAGGGGACTACGAGCAGTACTTC.

This clonotype occurred a few times. The chain carries TRBV7-8 and TRBJ2-5; no reliable D call. Between the trimmed V and J ends, which lost 6 bases and 2 bases, there was a span of 22 bases. CDR3 size: 17 residues. CDR1 is SGHVS, CDR2 FQNEAQ, per germline. The CDR3 DNA reads as TGTGCCAGCAGGCACAAAGCAGGCGGCATGAAGCAAGAGACCCAGTACTTC. Amino acid sequence: CASRHKAGGMKQETQYF.

This clonotype was counted between two and nine times. In DNA form, the CDR3 reads TGTGCCAGCAGTTTTGGGGGCAGTATCCCCGAAGCTTTCTTT. This codes for CASSFGGSIPEAFF. This chain links TRBV12-3 or TRBV12-4 with TRBJ1-1; a weak D match, TRBD1 (6 bases). With 3 bases removed from V and 8 bases from J, the gap between germline ends came to 16 bases. The CDR3 totals 14 residues.

This rearrangement joins TRBV12-3 or TRBV12-4 to TRBJ1-2; 7 bases line up with TRBD1. CDR3 length equals 15 residues. V dropped 6 bases and J dropped 0; count of bases not matched to a gene: 7. The CDR3 sequence is CASRSGTVANYGYTF. CDR3 nucleotide sequence: TGTGCCAGCAGGTCCGGGACAGTAGCTAACTATGGCTACACCTTC.

V is TRBV6-5 and J is TRBJ1-2; weak D call: TRBD1 (5 bases). This CDR3 contains 13 residues. Per germline, CDR1 MNHEY and CDR2 SVGAGI. V lost 6 bases to trimming and J lost 2 bases, with 10 bases between them. CDR3 nucleotide sequence: TGTGCCAGCAGCGTCTCAGGGAACTATGGCTACACCTTC. It codes for CASSVSGNYGYTF.

J is TRBJ1-1 and V is TRBV18; the match to TRBD1 covers 10 bases. Germline assignment: CDR1 KGHSH and CDR2 LQKENI. Trimming cost V 5 bases and J 5 bases; bases outside gene matches: 8. CDR3 length: 15 residues. CDR3 DNA: TGTGCCAGCTCAATGCCGGGACAGGGGAAAACTGAAGCTTTCTTT. Protein: CASSMPGQGKTEAFF.

The rearrangement joins TRBV7-2 to TRBJ2-3; 7 bases are shared with TRBD2. The V and J ends lost 6 bases and 1 base, in that order; junction bases with no gene match: 7. The CDR3 covers 15 residues. CDR1 SGHTA and CDR2 FQGNSA come from the germline V gene. The CDR3 nucleotides are TGTGCCAGCAGGTCGGGGAGGGTTGGCACAGATACGCAGTATTTT. Its protein is CASRSGRVGTDTQYF.

This clonotype was counted a few times. V gene TRBV7-9 combines with J gene TRBJ2-2, with D possibly being TRBD2 (6 bases). The germline V gene has CDR1 SEHNR and CDR2 FQNEAQ (reference sequence). The V end was cut by 5 bases, the J end by 11 bases, with 24 bases between. This CDR3 spans 16 amino acids. CDR3 nucleotide sequence: TGTGCCAGCAGCCAGAGGGGAGGCGAGGCGATCAGAGAGCTGTTTTTT. It is translated as CASSQRGGEAIRELFF.

V and J are TRBV5-1 and TRBJ2-5; 12 bases agree with TRBD2. This CDR3 has 15 residues. The J segment lost 1 base and the V segment lost 5 bases, leaving 3 bases of the junction unmatched. CDR1 and CDR2 (germline): SGHRS, YFSETQ. CDR3: CASSRLAGAQETQYF. CDR3 bases: TGCGCCAGCAGTCGACTAGCGGGGGCCCAAGAGACCCAGTACTTC.

The rearrangement joins TRBV7-9 to TRBJ1-6; possible D gene TRBD1, 5 bases. V gave up 11 bases and J gave up 6 bases, with 11 bases separating them. Germline assignment: CDR1 SEHNR and CDR2 FQNEAQ (reference sequence). CDR3 length: 12 residues. CDR3 amino acids: CASGPINSPLHF. The CDR3 nucleotides read TGTGCCTCGGGACCGATTAATTCACCCCTCCACTTT.

The rearrangement links TRBV10-1 to TRBJ2-7; D might be TRBD2 (6 bases). Germline CDR1 reads WNHNN; CDR2 reads SYGVQD (reference sequence). The V gene lost 6 bases and the J gene lost 2 bases, with 14 bases spanning the gap. The CDR3 length is 14 residues. The CDR3 coding sequence is TGCGCCAGCAGCGATCCGGCGGGGCCCTACGAGCAGTACTTC. Translation: CASSDPAGPYEQYF.

The J gene is TRBJ2-1, the V gene TRBV19, with D uncertain. This CDR3 region has 14 residues. Per the germline V gene, CDR1 is LNHDA and CDR2 is SQIVND (reference sequence). The germline V and J ends were trimmed by 3 bases and 4 bases, with 10 bases remaining between them. CDR3 sequence (DNA): TGTGCCAGTAGTATCCGGGCGGATTACAATGAGCAGTTCTTC. It encodes CASSIRADYNEQFF.

This chain links TRBV27 with TRBJ2-2; 12 positions match TRBD2. The V gene end was trimmed by 6 bases and the J gene end by 4 bases; junction bases not matched to a gene: 3. Germline V gene data show CDR1 as MNHEY and CDR2 as SMNVEV (reference sequence). The CDR3 extends over 15 amino acids. The CDR3 coding sequence is TGTGCCAGCAGGCTAGCGGGGGGGTTCACCGGGGAGCTGTTTTTT. Residues: CASRLAGGFTGELFF.

This clonotype was counted a few times. J is TRBJ2-3 and V is TRBV4-1; D is uncertain. Germline loops: CDR1 MGHRA, CDR2 YSYEKL. The V end lost 4 bases, the J end lost 3 bases, and 14 bases lay between the germline ends. The CDR3 loop spans 15 amino acids. CDR3 sequence: CASSRPELGTDTQYF. The CDR3 DNA reads TGCGCCAGCAGCCGGCCCGAGCTAGGGACAGATACGCAGTATTTT.

This clonotype was seen ten or more times. The chain links TRBV18 to TRBJ2-5, with D unclear. V lost 3 bases to trimming and J lost 0 bases, with 8 bases between them. Germline V gene lookup returns CDR1 KGHSH and CDR2 LQKENI. This CDR3 region has 14 residues. The CDR3 region has the DNA TGTGCCAGCTCACCGACCGGGTACCAAGAGACCCAGTACTTC. Its translation is CASSPTGYQETQYF.

This chain uses TRBV6-6 with TRBJ2-5; TRBD1 aligns across 10 bases. Germline CDR1 and CDR2: MNHNY and SVGAGI (reference sequence). There are 14 residues in the CDR3. Germline trimming cut 6 bases from V and 5 bases from J; bases unmatched to any gene: 6. CDR3 residues: CASSRDRGHETQYF. CDR3 DNA sequence: TGTGCCAGCAGCCGGGACAGGGGACACGAGACCCAGTACTTC.

V usage is TRBV6-5 and J usage is TRBJ2-2, with 10 bases fitting TRBD2. Per the germline V gene, CDR1 is MNHEY and CDR2 is SVGAGI. Trimming took 2 bases from V and 9 from J; bases not matched to a gene: 6. The CDR3 is made up of 15 amino acids. The CDR3 region is CASSYGAGGPRELFF. The CDR3, as DNA: TGTGCCAGCAGTTACGGAGCGGGGGGGCCCAGGGAGCTGTTTTTT.

The chain combines TRBV20-1 with TRBJ1-3; no firm D call. Germline V gene sequence: CDR1 DFQATT, CDR2 SNEGSKA (reference sequence). The CDR3 loop spans 12 amino acids. V lost 5 bases and J 2 bases, leaving 7 bases between the germline ends. CDR3 residues: CSARTAGNTIYF. In nucleotides, the CDR3 is TGCAGTGCTCGTACGGCTGGAAACACCATATATTTT.

The chain recombines TRBV3-2 with TRBJ1-2. TRBV3-2 is deemed a pseudogene. The CDR3 runs 15 residues. DNA of the CDR3: TGTGCCAGCAGCCAAGTTAGTACGAAACACGACGGCTACACCTTC. Encoded protein: CASSQVSTKHDGYTF.

This clonotype was recorded at least ten times. This sequence joins TRBV12-3 or TRBV12-4 and TRBJ2-2; D is undetermined. The CDR3 is made up of 13 amino acids. Between the trimmed V and J ends, which lost 5 bases and 6 bases, there was a span of 10 bases. CDR3 sequence (DNA): TGTGCCAGCAGTCCCTATATCGCCGGGGAGCTGTTTTTT. This codes for CASSPYIAGELFF.

The rearrangement links TRBV10-3 to TRBJ2-5; D is ambiguous. The germline V and J ends were trimmed by 7 bases and 0 bases, with 12 bases remaining between them. There are 14 residues in the CDR3. From germline, CDR1 is ENHRY and CDR2 SYGVKD. CDR3: CAIKPSSNQETQYF. CDR3 in DNA: TGTGCCATCAAACCCTCATCGAACCAAGAGACCCAGTACTTC.

This clonotype has only a few counts. The chain couples TRBV15 to TRBJ2-7; 9 positions agree with TRBD1. V gave up 0 bases and J gave up 9 bases; unmatched junction bases: 9. Germline loops: CDR1 LNHNV, CDR2 YYDKDF (reference sequence). The CDR3 sequence is 15 residues long. The CDR3, as DNA: TGTGCCACCAGCAGAGATCCTCCTGGGACAGGGTTGCAGTACTTC. Its protein is CATSRDPPGTGLQYF.

This chain links TRBV3-1 with TRBJ2-4; D ambiguous. Germline loops: CDR1 LGHDT, CDR2 YNNKEL (reference sequence). V lost 1 base and J 0 bases, leaving 4 bases between the germline ends. The CDR3 runs 14 residues. The CDR3, as DNA: TGTGCCAGCAGCCAAGGTGGAGCCAAAAACATTCAGTACTTC. Encoded protein: CASSQGGAKNIQYF.

The table lists this clonotype with many counts. The chain joins TRBV27 to TRBJ2-5; 9 bases are a match to TRBD1. Germline values: CDR1 MNHEY, CDR2 SMNVEV (reference sequence). The CDR3 is 13 amino acids. J lost 4 bases, V lost 3 bases, and 0 bases had no gene match. The CDR3 reads CASSLTGGETQYF. The CDR3 DNA sequence: TGTGCCAGCAGTTTGACAGGGGGAGAGACCCAGTACTTC.

The chain has TRBV12-5 and TRBJ2-1; TRBD2 aligns across 7 bases. This CDR3 contains 15 residues. Germline V gives CDR1 LGHNT, CDR2 FRNRAP. The J segment lost 8 bases and the V segment lost 6 bases, leaving 13 bases of the junction unmatched. CDR3 DNA sequence: TGTGCTAGTGGGACCACCGGGGGGTGGCTTCATGAGCAGTTCTTC. Translation: CASGTTGGWLHEQFF.